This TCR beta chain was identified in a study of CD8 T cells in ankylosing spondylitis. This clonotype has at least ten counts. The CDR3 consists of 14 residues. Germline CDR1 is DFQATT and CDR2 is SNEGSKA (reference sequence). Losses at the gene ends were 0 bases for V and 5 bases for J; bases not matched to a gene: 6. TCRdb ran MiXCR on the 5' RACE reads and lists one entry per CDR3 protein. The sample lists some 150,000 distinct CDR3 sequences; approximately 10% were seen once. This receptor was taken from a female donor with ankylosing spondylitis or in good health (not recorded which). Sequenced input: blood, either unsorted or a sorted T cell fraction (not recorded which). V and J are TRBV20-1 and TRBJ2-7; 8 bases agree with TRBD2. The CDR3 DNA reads TGCAGTGCTAGAGATCCCAGCGGGAGTGACGAGCAGTACTTC. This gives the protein CSARDPSGSDEQYF.